This T cell receptor beta chain is drawn from a study of T cells in Graves' hyperthyroidism and ophthalmopathy. Notes on the study in general: Median prediction lead before ophthalmopathy onset was about 6.3 months with the model. Most thyroid clonotypes that were expanded above 0.001 also turned up in blood.

In germline, CDR1 is MNHEY, CDR2 SVGAGI. The CDR3 covers 15 residues. Trimming shortened V by 6 bases and J by 0 bases, and 11 bases separated the two germline ends. RNA transcripts were the template for amplifying TCR beta CDR3 regions. The TCR CDR3 was amplified in a first-round RT-PCR using the HTBI primer set. TCRdb analysed the multiplex PCR reads with MiXCR anew, one entry per CDR3 protein. The sample comprises roughly 240,000 distinct CDR3 sequences, over 20% of which are singletons, and around 32% rests with the top ten. This clonotype has at least ten counts. Its matching antigen is unknown. This clonotype was sampled from a woman in her thirties or forties with Graves' ophthalmopathy. V is TRBV6-5 and J is TRBJ2-2; D gene ambiguous. Material: blood. The CDR3 bases are TGTGCCAGCAGGCCCGGGCAGGCGAACACCGGGGAGCTGTTTTTT. Amino acid sequence: CASRPGQANTGELFF.